This TCR beta chain originates from a study of T cell repertoires in cytomegalovirus infection. Study overall: TCR beta signatures that were public indicated CMV infection and matching HLA type. Overall study results and limits: The cumulative frequency of public TCR beta families identified carriers of CMV plus the relevant HLA.

For this clonotype: The antigen is not known.

J gave up 7 bases and V 2 bases, and 8 bases lay outside the gene matches. The CDR3 loop spans 14 amino acids. Germline V gene data show CDR1 as DFQATT and CDR2 as SNEGSKA (reference sequence). MiXCR was run by TCRdb on the reads, yielding one entry per CDR3 protein. Of approximately 170,000 distinct CDR3 sequences listed, approximately 15% are singletons. This rearrangement joins TRBV20-1 to TRBJ1-5; 7 bases map to TRBD1. Sequences were obtained from PBMCs. This TCR was sampled from a human donor in good health (CMV status not recorded). Some clones in this sample may be carry-over from other donors' samples. CDR3 in DNA: TGCAGTGCTAGATACCGGGACAGCAGGCAGCCCCAGCATTTT. The encoded protein is CSARYRDSRQPQHF.